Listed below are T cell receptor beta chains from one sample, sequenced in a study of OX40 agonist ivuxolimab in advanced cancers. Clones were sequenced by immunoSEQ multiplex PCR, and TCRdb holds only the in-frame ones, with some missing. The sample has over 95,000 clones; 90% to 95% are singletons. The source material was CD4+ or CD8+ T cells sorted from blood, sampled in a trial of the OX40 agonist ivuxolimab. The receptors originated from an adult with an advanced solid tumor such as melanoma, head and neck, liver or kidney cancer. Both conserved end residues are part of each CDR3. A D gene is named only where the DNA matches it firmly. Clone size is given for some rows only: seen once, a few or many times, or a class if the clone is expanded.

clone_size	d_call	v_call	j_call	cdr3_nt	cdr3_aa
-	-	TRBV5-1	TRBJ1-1	TGCGCCAGCAGCTTGGGGGCCGCGGGGGAGTTAGCTTTCTTT	CASSLGAAGELAFF
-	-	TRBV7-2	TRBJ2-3	TGTGCCAGCAGCTTCGACAGAGATACGCAGTATTTT	CASSFDRDTQYF
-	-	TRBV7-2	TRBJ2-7	TGTGCCAGCAGCCTCCATTTGTCGGGCGAGCAGTACTTC	CASSLHLSGEQYF
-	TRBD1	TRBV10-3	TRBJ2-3	TGTGCCATCAGTGAGTCGGGACAGGGGCGATCCCCCTATACGCAGTATTTT	CAISESGQGRSPYTQYF
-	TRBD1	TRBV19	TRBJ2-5	TGTGCCAGTAGGGACAGGGGTGGGGAGACCCAGTACTTC	CASRDRGGETQYF
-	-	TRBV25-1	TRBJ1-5	TGTGCCAGCAGTTCAGCCTCCGGGCACAATCAGCCCCAGCATTTT	CASSSASGHNQPQHF
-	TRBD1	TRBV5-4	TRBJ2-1	TGTGCCAGCAGCTTGGGGACAGGGTCCTACAATGAGCAGTTCTTC	CASSLGTGSYNEQFF
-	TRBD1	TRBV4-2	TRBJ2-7	TGTGCCAGCAGCGGGTCGGGACAGGGTACCTACGAGCAGTACTTC	CASSGSGQGTYEQYF
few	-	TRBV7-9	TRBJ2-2	TGTGCCAGCAGCATTACGAACACCGGGGAGCTGTTTTTT	CASSITNTGELFF
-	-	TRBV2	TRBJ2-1	TGTGCCAGCAGTAAGGATACTGGGCTCTCCAATGAGCAGTTCTTC	CASSKDTGLSNEQFF
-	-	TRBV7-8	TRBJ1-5	TGTGCCAGCAGCTTCGATAGGGGATATTATCAGCCCCAGCATTTT	CASSFDRGYYQPQHF
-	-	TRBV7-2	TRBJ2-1	TGTGCCAGCAGCTTGCCCTGGGGGTACAATGAGCAGTTCTTC	CASSLPWGYNEQFF
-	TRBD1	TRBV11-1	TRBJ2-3	TGTGCCAGCAGCTTAGCATGGACAGGGGACCGAGATACGCAGTATTTT	CASSLAWTGDRDTQYF
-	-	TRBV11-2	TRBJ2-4	TGTGCCAGCAGCTCGACAGTCGGTCTAGCCAAAAACATTCAGTACTTC	CASSSTVGLAKNIQYF
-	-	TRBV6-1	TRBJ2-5	TGTGCCAGCAGTGATCTTGGAGGGCAAGAGACCCAGTACTTC	CASSDLGGQETQYF
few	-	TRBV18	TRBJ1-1	TGTGCCAGCTCACCACTGGGTACGAACACTGAAGCTTTCTTT	CASSPLGTNTEAFF
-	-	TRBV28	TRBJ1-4	TGTGCCAGCAGTCTCGGTGGGGAAAAACTGTTTTTT	CASSLGGEKLFF
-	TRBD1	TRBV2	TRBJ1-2	TGTGCCAGCAGCCCCCTCGGGACAGAAAACTATGGCTACACCTTC	CASSPLGTENYGYTF
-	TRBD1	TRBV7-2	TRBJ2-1	TGTGCCAGCAGCACAGACAGGGAACATGAGCAGTTCTTC	CASSTDREHEQFF
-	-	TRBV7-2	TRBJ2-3	TGTGCCAGCAGCCAACAGGTTAGCAGACTCACAGATACGCAGTATTTT	CASSQQVSRLTDTQYF
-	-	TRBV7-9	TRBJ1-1	TGTGCCAGCAGCTCAGGCTTTCGGACTGAAGCTTTCTTT	CASSSGFRTEAFF
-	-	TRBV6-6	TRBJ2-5	TGTGCCAGCAGTTACGGTGGCCAGACCCAGTACTTC	CASSYGGQTQYF
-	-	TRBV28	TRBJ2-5	TGTGCCAGCAGCCCTCCCGTCGTAGGAGAGACCCAGTACTTC	CASSPPVVGETQYF
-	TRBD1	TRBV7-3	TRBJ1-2	TGTGCCAGCAGCGCCGGGACAGGGGGCGATGGCTACACCTTC	CASSAGTGGDGYTF
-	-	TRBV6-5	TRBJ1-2	TGTGCCAGCAGTAATTATGTGGCCGGGAACTATGGCTACACCTTC	CASSNYVAGNYGYTF
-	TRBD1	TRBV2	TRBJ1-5	TGTGCCAGCAGTCCACAGGGGGCTGAACAGCCCCAGCATTTT	CASSPQGAEQPQHF
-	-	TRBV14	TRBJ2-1	TGTGCCAGCAGCCAAGATGTGGTAAATGAGCAGTTCTTC	CASSQDVVNEQFF
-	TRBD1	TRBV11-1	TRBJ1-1	TGTGCCAGCAGCAAAGTGGGGACAGGGGGGAAGACTGAAGCTTTCTTT	CASSKVGTGGKTEAFF
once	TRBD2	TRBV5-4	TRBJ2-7	TGCGCCAGCAGCCAAACTAGCGGGAGAGTCAACGAGCAGTACTTC	CASSQTSGRVNEQYF
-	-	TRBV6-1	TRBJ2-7	TGTGCCAGCTGGGGACTGGGCTCCTACGAGCAGTACTTC	CASWGLGSYEQYF
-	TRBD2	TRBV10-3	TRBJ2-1	TGTGCCATCAGTGAGCTCGCGGGGGGCAATGAGCAGTTCTTC	CAISELAGGNEQFF
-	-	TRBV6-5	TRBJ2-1	TGTGCCAGCACCACGATTGGAGAAAAGCAGTTCTTC	CASTTIGEKQFF